One and the same sample provided the 29 T cell receptor beta chains below, sequenced in a study of T cells after yellow fever vaccination. From the 5' RACE reads, TCRdb called clonotypes with MiXCR, one entry per CDR3 protein. The sample lists under 200,000 distinct CDR3 sequences, more than 9.5% occurring once. Sequencing was performed on CD8+ T cells sorted from PBMCs, taken 15 days after the yellow fever booster vaccination. These receptors were taken from a man between 18 and 35 years old who received the YFV17D yellow fever vaccine.

This sequence joins TRBV7-2 and TRBJ1-1, with D tentatively TRBD1 (5 bases). The CDR3 contains 15 residues. Trimming took off 2 bases at V and 3 bases at J, with 13 bases between the two ends. From germline, CDR1 is SGHTA and CDR2 FQGNSA. Here the CDR3 DNA reads TGTGCCAGCAGCTTACGGCGGGACGGATACACTGAAGCTTTCTTT. Protein product: CASSLRRDGYTEAFF.

This clonotype was observed a handful of times. The V call is TRBV6-2 or TRBV6-3, the J call TRBJ2-7; TRBD1 aligns across 11 bases. CDR1 and CDR2 from the germline V gene are MNHEY and SVGEGT. The ends lost 2 bases at V and 7 bases at J; junction bases unmatched: 13. CDR3 length: 17 residues. The CDR3, as DNA: TGTGCCAGCAGTTACAGGCCAGGACAGGGGGCGTTGGGGGAGCAGTACGTC. Protein sequence: CASSYRPGQGALGEQYV.

This clonotype was observed a handful of times. The genes are TRBV7-2 and TRBJ1-1, with 8 nucleotides matching TRBD1. The germline V gene encodes CDR1 SGHTA and CDR2 FQGNSA. Losses at the gene ends were 1 base for V and 3 bases for J; bases not matched to a gene: 7. The CDR3 contains 16 residues. CDR3 bases: TGTGCCAGCAGCTTAGGCCTGGCAGGGGGCTACACTGAAGCTTTCTTT. It encodes CASSLGLAGGYTEAFF.

This clonotype was observed a handful of times. V usage is TRBV27 and J usage is TRBJ2-7; possibly TRBD1 for D (5 bases). The CDR3 length is 13 residues. Germline CDR1 and CDR2: MNHEY and SMNVEV (reference sequence). Trimming removed 3 bases from V and 7 bases from J, with 13 bases in between. CDR3 in amino acids: CASSFVGSGEQYF. DNA of the CDR3: TGTGCCAGCAGTTTCGTAGGTTCAGGGGAGCAGTACTTC.

The chain has TRBV4-1 and TRBJ1-5; 9 nucleotides match TRBD1. The ends lost 1 base at V and 6 bases at J; junction bases unmatched: 7. Germline CDR1 is MGHRA and CDR2 is YSYEKL. This CDR3 spans 16 amino acids. CDR3 in amino acids: CASSQGRTGVVQPQHF. As DNA, the CDR3 is TGCGCCAGCAGCCAAGGCCGGACAGGGGTCGTTCAGCCCCAGCATTTT.

The chain employs TRBV2 and TRBJ2-7; 11 nucleotides match TRBD2. Germline-derived CDR1 and CDR2 are SNHLY and FYNNEI. The ends lost 6 bases at V and 3 bases at J; junction bases unmatched: 7. This CDR3 comprises 15 residues. CDR3 loop: CASRAPGLADYEQYF. As DNA, the CDR3 is TGTGCCAGCAGAGCACCGGGACTAGCGGACTACGAGCAGTACTTC.

This clonotype was seen a few times. V usage is TRBV9 and J usage is TRBJ2-1; 9 bases align to TRBD1. The CDR3 is 15 amino acids. With V trimmed by 0 bases and J by 6 bases, 4 bases remained unmatched. The V gene's germline CDR1 is SGDLS and CDR2 YYNGEE. This CDR3 is CASSVVGQGSNEQFF. As DNA, the CDR3 is TGTGCCAGCAGCGTAGTAGGACAGGGGTCCAATGAGCAGTTCTTC. Full variable domain (missing parts from reference TRBV9 and TRBJ2-1): DSGVTQTPKHLITATGQRVTLRCSPRSGDLSVYWYQQSLDQGLQFLIQYYNGEERAKGNILERFSAQQFPDLHSELNLSSLELGDSALYFCASSVVGQGSNEQFFGPGTRLTVL.

The chain employs TRBV7-2 and TRBJ1-4; D uncertain. V was cut by 4 bases and J by 1 base, with 13 bases left in between. The germline V gene encodes CDR1 SGHTA and CDR2 FQGNSA. The CDR3 consists of 16 residues. CDR3 DNA: TGTGCCAGCAGCTCGGCCCCGGGGAAAACTAATGAAAAACTGTTTTTT. Its translation: CASSSAPGKTNEKLFF. The entire variable domain, with the rest obtained from reference TRBV7-2 and TRBJ1-4, is as follows: GAGVSQSPSNKVTEKGKDVELRCDPISGHTALYWYRQSLGQGLEFLIYFQGNSAPDKSGLPSDRFSAERTGGSVSTLTIQRTQQEDSAVYLCASSSAPGKTNEKLFFGSGTQLSVL.

This clonotype was picked up a small number of times. This rearrangement joins TRBV7-9 to TRBJ1-6; no clear D. This CDR3 has 16 amino acids. Per germline, CDR1 SEHNR and CDR2 FQNEAQ (reference sequence). The V end lost 1 base, the J end lost 7 bases, and 14 bases lay between the germline ends. CDR3 in DNA: TGTGCCAGCAGCTTAGGGAGTCGCGTACCGAATTCACCCCTCCACTTT. Its translation is CASSLGSRVPNSPLHF. The whole variable domain, remainder taken from reference TRBV7-9 and TRBJ1-6, is DTGVSQNPRHKITKRGQNVTFRCDPISEHNRLYWYRQTLGQGPEFLTYFQNEAQLEKSRLLSDRFSAERPKGSFSTLEIQRTEQGDSAMYLCASSLGSRVPNSPLHFGNGTRLTVT.

V usage is TRBV11-1 and J usage is TRBJ2-7, with D possibly TRBD1 on 5 matching bases. The CDR3 consists of 12 residues. V gave up 5 bases and J gave up 6 bases, with 11 bases separating them. Germline V gene lookup returns CDR1 SGHAT and CDR2 FQDESV (reference sequence). The CDR3 loop is CASSGAGFEQYV. CDR3 DNA sequence: TGTGCCAGCAGCGGGGCTGGGTTCGAGCAGTACGTC.

This clonotype showed up just a few times. This sequence joins TRBV6-5 and TRBJ2-5; TRBD1 is a possible D gene (6 bases). Germline V gene data show CDR1 as MNHEY and CDR2 as SVGAGI. The V and J ends lost 5 bases and 4 bases respectively, with 23 bases between them. CDR3 length: 17 amino acids. CDR3 protein: CASSPSWTEKGPETQYF. CDR3 in DNA: TGTGCCAGCAGTCCATCATGGACAGAGAAAGGACCAGAGACCCAGTACTTC.

V gene TRBV5-1 combines with J gene TRBJ2-3; 11 positions agree with TRBD2. The CDR3 extends over 17 amino acids. Germline CDR1 reads SGHRS; CDR2 reads YFSETQ. Unmatched junction bases numbered 6, after V lost 0 bases and J lost 3 bases. The CDR3, as DNA: TGCGCCAGCAGCTTGGTCCTAGCGGGGGGCCCAACAGATACGCAGTATTTT. Protein product: CASSLVLAGGPTDTQYF.

About this clonotype: The germline gene is not matched at one end of the junction; a read error may be the cause. The V call is TRBV12-3 or TRBV12-4, the J call TRBJ1-1; D is ambiguous. This CDR3 is built from 12 residues. This chain's CDR3 is CASSFAPSEKVF. For the CDR3, the DNA is TGTGCCAGCAGTTTCGCCCCAAGCGAAAAAGTCTTT.

This clonotype was detected only a few times. As DNA, the CDR3 is TGCGCCAGCAGCTTTAGATTGGGAGAGACCCAGTACTTC. Protein product: CASSFRLGETQYF. The chain couples TRBV5-1 to TRBJ2-5, with D unresolved. Looked up from germline, CDR1 is SGHRS and CDR2 is YFSETQ. Trimming pared 2 bases from V and 4 bases from J, leaving 9 bases between. The CDR3 is 13 amino acids.

This clonotype was seen ten or more times. The gene calls are TRBV19 and TRBJ2-1; the D is unclear. The CDR3 totals 13 residues. Trimming removed 4 bases at V and 9 bases at J, with 13 bases between. Germline loops: CDR1 LNHDA, CDR2 SQIVND (reference sequence). The CDR3 region is CASSTGVGSEQFF. CDR3 coding DNA: TGTGCCAGTAGTACCGGAGTGGGCAGTGAGCAGTTCTTC. The full variable domain, its missing parts supplied by reference TRBV19 and TRBJ2-1, is DGGITQSPKYLFRKEGQNVTLSCEQNLNHDAMYWYRQDPGQGLRLIYYSQIVNDFQKGDIAEGYSVSREKKESFPLTVTSAQKNPTAFYLCASSTGVGSEQFFGPGTRLTVL.

This chain uses TRBV7-9 with TRBJ2-3, with D perhaps matching TRBD2 (5 bases). This CDR3 spans 15 amino acids. CDR1 is SEHNR, CDR2 FQNEAQ, per germline (reference sequence). The V end lost 2 bases, the J end lost 6 bases, and 15 bases lay between the germline ends. CDR3 sequence: CASSLSPSGVDTQYF. In nucleotides, the CDR3 is TGTGCCAGCAGCTTAAGTCCCAGCGGTGTGGATACGCAGTATTTT.

CDR3 in amino acids: CASSYEGRSTDTQYF. In DNA, the CDR3 is TGTGCCAGCAGTTACGAAGGGAGAAGCACAGATACGCAGTATTTT. This chain connects TRBV6-2 or TRBV6-3 to TRBJ2-3; a weak D match, TRBD2 (5 bases). The length of the CDR3 is 15 residues. CDR1 and CDR2 (germline): MNHEY, SVGEGT. The V end lost 2 bases, the J end lost 0 bases, and 9 bases lay between the germline ends.

Only a few counts were recorded for this clonotype. The chain carries TRBV7-9 and TRBJ2-3; 9 bases map to TRBD1. Trimming at V came to 0 bases and at J to 3 bases, leaving 4 bases not matched to a gene. This CDR3 comprises 16 residues. Per germline, CDR1 SEHNR and CDR2 FQNEAQ (reference sequence). This CDR3 reads CASSLAGTGPTDTQYF. CDR3 coding DNA: TGTGCCAGCAGCTTAGCCGGGACAGGGCCTACAGATACGCAGTATTTT.

This clonotype has more than one count but fewer than ten. The chain uses TRBV13 and TRBJ2-7; maybe TRBD1 (5 bases). Looked up from germline, CDR1 is PRHDT and CDR2 is FYEKMQ (reference sequence). The CDR3 length is 16 residues. With 5 bases removed from V and 3 bases from J, the gap between germline ends came to 20 bases. The CDR3 DNA reads TGTGCCAGCAGCAATTTTTCAGGGATACAAGTCTACGAGCAGTACTTC. Its translation is CASSNFSGIQVYEQYF.

The V and J genes are TRBV21-1 and TRBJ2-7; TRBD1 reflects the table's D call only, with no check against the DNA. TRBV21-1 is a known pseudogene. This CDR3 has 15 residues. CDR3: CASSNRDLSSYEQYV. The CDR3 DNA follows: TGTGCCAGCAGCAACCGGGACCTTAGCTCCTACGAGCAGTACGTC.

The chain joins TRBV6-5 to TRBJ2-6; D remains unclear. The CDR3 has 15 amino acids. The germline V gene has CDR1 MNHEY and CDR2 SVGAGI. V dropped 0 bases and J dropped 0 bases, with 3 bases sitting between them. The CDR3 bases are TGTGCCAGCAGTTACTCCCGCTCTGGGGCCAACGTCCTGACTTTC. It encodes CASSYSRSGANVLTF.

This clonotype was observed a few times. One junction end disagrees with the germline gene, perhaps due to a read error. The chain is built from TRBV5-1 and TRBJ2-7, with D unclear. The germline gives CDR1 SGHRS, CDR2 YFSETQ. This CDR3 contains 13 residues. CDR3 residues: CASSLARSTLGHF. The CDR3 bases are TGCGCCAGCAGCTTGGCCCGCAGTACCCTAGGGCACTTC. The whole variable domain, filled in from reference TRBV5-1 and TRBJ2-7, reads KAGVTQTPRYLIKTRGQQVTLSCSPISGHRSVSWYQQTPGQGLQFLFEYFSETQRNKGNFPGRFSGRQFSNSRSEMNVSTLELGDSALYLCASSLARSTLGHFGPGTRLTVT.

This rearrangement joins TRBV7-9 to TRBJ1-3, with 8 bases fitting TRBD1. Germline CDR1 reads SEHNR; CDR2 reads FQNEAQ (reference sequence). V shed 6 bases, J shed 4 bases, and the junction held 5 bases outside the gene matches. The CDR3 runs to 14 residues. CDR3 sequence reads: CASRRTGKGNTIYF. The CDR3 nucleotides read TGTGCCAGCAGACGGACAGGGAAGGGAAACACCATATATTTT.

The V call is TRBV4-1, the J call TRBJ1-1; D remains unclear. The V gene lost 1 base and the J gene lost 7 bases, with 19 bases spanning the gap. From germline, CDR1 is MGHRA and CDR2 YSYEKL. This CDR3 spans 16 amino acids. CDR3 loop: CASSQVRIEGGGEAFF. As DNA, the CDR3 is TGCGCCAGCAGCCAAGTGCGTATTGAGGGAGGCGGTGAAGCTTTCTTT.

This chain's CDR3 is CASSLGLAGGPPYEQYV. CDR3 DNA: TGTGCCAGCAGCTTAGGGCTAGCGGGGGGTCCGCCCTACGAGCAGTACGTC. V usage is TRBV7-2 and J usage is TRBJ2-7; 11 nucleotides agree with TRBD2. J was trimmed by 2 bases and V by 1 base; bases with no gene match: 7. Germline V gives CDR1 SGHTA, CDR2 FQGNSA. The CDR3 extends over 17 amino acids.

A few counts support this clonotype. V is TRBV27 and J is TRBJ2-6; TRBD1 matches at 8 bases. Germline lookup yields CDR1 MNHEY and CDR2 SMNVEV (reference sequence). The CDR3 has 17 residues. Unmatched junction bases numbered 5, after V lost 4 bases and J lost 0 bases. DNA for the CDR3: TGTGCCAGCAGTTCAGGGGGCCTTAACTCTGGGGCCAACGTCCTGACTTTC. This gives the protein CASSSGGLNSGANVLTF.

This clonotype was recorded a few times. The rearrangement uses TRBV4-1 and TRBJ2-5; 11 nucleotides match TRBD2. The germline V gene has CDR1 MGHRA and CDR2 YSYEKL. This CDR3 is 14 amino acids long. The V and J ends lost 5 bases and 5 bases, in that order; junction bases with no gene match: 4. CDR3 sequence: CASSSRLAGETQYF. The CDR3 DNA follows: TGCGCCAGCAGCTCCCGACTAGCGGGGGAGACCCAGTACTTC.

The chain couples TRBV5-1 to TRBJ1-1, with D unclear. Looked up from germline, CDR1 is SGHRS and CDR2 is YFSETQ. The CDR3 has 13 amino acids. V lost 3 bases and J lost 1, with 7 bases in between. Here the CDR3 DNA reads TGCGCCAGCAGCTCATCAGGGAACACTGAAGCTTTCTTT. It specifies CASSSSGNTEAFF.

The chain employs TRBV3-1 and TRBJ2-4; 9 positions agree with TRBD2. V shed 1 base, J shed 4 bases, and the junction held 2 bases outside the gene matches. Germline-derived CDR1 and CDR2 are LGHDT and YNNKEL (reference sequence). This CDR3 has 15 residues. Written as DNA, the CDR3 is TGTGCCAGCAGCCAAGGGACTAGCGCAAAAAACATTCAGTACTTC. It encodes CASSQGTSAKNIQYF.